The T cell receptor (beta chain) described here comes from a study of blood T cells in healthy people across ages. Findings and caveats of the study: Whereas aged donors had fewer naive CD4+ cells, long-lived donors had more of them and higher diversity. From one million sequenced T cells, diversity estimates were lower bounds.

CDR3 length: 14 amino acids. The V gene's germline CDR1 is SGDLS and CDR2 YYNGEE. Comments on this clonotype: Its antigen is not known. The junction differs from germline at one of its ends, possibly a read error.

A J-beta primer mix and a sample-barcoded 5' primer were used in a second PCR of about 7 to 11 cycles. TCRdb recomputed calls from the 5' RACE reads with MiXCR, one row per CDR3 protein. This sample has nearly 800,000 distinct CDR3 sequences, with around 25% found just once. The sample was also linked to a second study, of T cells of mothers and their children. That publication notes: Material was donated by three healthy Caucasian mothers and their six children. The effect of thymic selection on TCR recombination output is similar between related and unrelated pairs.

This rearrangement joins TRBV9 to TRBJ2-5, with TRBD2 as a possible D gene (5 bases). Sequencing was performed on blood. The sequence came from a boy between 10 and 17 years old in good health. The CDR3: CASSVAIGRETQYF. DNA for the CDR3: TGTGCCAGCAGCGTAGCTATAGGGAGAGAGACCCAATACTTC.